The 18 T cell receptor beta chains in this list originate from one sample, sequenced in a study of vaccination and CD4 T cells after COVID-19. Stated treatment: roughly 11-day PBMC culture with coronavirus spike peptide pools or control peptides (ViraFEST assay). Harvesting of the unexposed donor's CD4+ T cells predated the COVID-19 pandemic (2011-2018). Researchers used the Oncomine TCR Beta short-read assay to sequence DNA from cultured CD4+ T cells. Via MiXCR, TCRdb re-called the PCR reads, giving one row per CDR3 protein. The repertoire holds about 5,600 distinct CDR3 sequences, with around 43% as singletons. No antigen is known for these receptors. Material for sequencing was CD4+ T cells from blood, cultured in vitro. The receptors shown here come from a human donor in good health.

This chain connects TRBV5-1 to TRBJ1-2; the D is unclear. There are 15 residues in the CDR3. Per the germline V gene, CDR1 is SGHRS and CDR2 is YFSETQ. The V and J ends lost 0 bases and 3 bases respectively, with 12 bases between them. The CDR3 bases are TGCGCCAGCAGCTTGGGAGAACCTAGGGACTATGGCTACACCTTC. Its translation: CASSLGEPRDYGYTF.

The chain joins TRBV5-4 to TRBJ2-2, with TRBD1 matching over 11 bases. The CDR3 has 16 residues. Germline V lookup: CDR1 SGHNT, CDR2 YYREEE (reference sequence). V gave up 6 bases and J gave up 4 bases; unmatched junction bases: 8. CDR3: CASTLRTGGPTGELFF. The CDR3 bases are TGTGCCAGCACCCTCCGGACAGGGGGCCCCACCGGGGAGCTGTTTTTT. The variable domain in full, with the rest retrieved from reference TRBV5-4 and TRBJ2-2, is ETGVTQSPTHLIKTRGQQVTLRCSSQSGHNTVSWYQQALGQGPQFIFQYYREEENGRGNFPPRFSGLQFPNYSSELNVNALELDDSALYLCASTLRTGGPTGELFFGEGSRLTVL.

The chain employs TRBV10-3 and TRBJ1-3; D not resolved. Germline V CDR1 and CDR2: ENHRY, SYGVKD. The ends were cut back, 5 bases at V and 4 bases at J, with 15 bases in the middle. The CDR3 is 15 amino acids. The CDR3 sequence: CAISSQLGSGNTIYF. The CDR3 DNA reads TGTGCCATCAGTAGTCAGTTGGGGTCGGGAAACACCATATATTTT.

This chain connects TRBV5-4 to TRBJ1-1; no firm D call. CDR1 and CDR2 from the germline V gene are SGHNT and YYREEE (reference sequence). CDR3 size: 14 residues. Trimming removed 0 bases at V and 1 base at J, with 7 bases between. The DNA for the CDR3 is TGTGCCAGCAGCTTGGGAGAATGGAACACTGAAGCTTTCTTT. It translates to CASSLGEWNTEAFF.

This clonotype was seen a handful of times. As DNA, the CDR3 is TGTGCCAGCAGTTTGGGGGGGACAGGGAATGGCTACACCTTC. Translated: CASSLGGTGNGYTF. The V and J genes are TRBV7-9 and TRBJ1-2; 9 nucleotides agree with TRBD1. This CDR3 region has 14 residues. V lost 6 bases and J lost 6; bases outside the gene matches: 8. Germline V gene lookup returns CDR1 SEHNR and CDR2 FQNEAQ (reference sequence). Based on the CDR3 plus reference TRBV7-9 and TRBJ1-2, the full variable domain is DTGVSQNPRHKITKRGQNVTFRCDPISEHNRLYWYRQTLGQGPEFLTYFQNEAQLEKSRLLSDRFSAERPKGSFSTLEIQRTEQGDSAMYLCASSLGGTGNGYTFGSGTRLTVV.

This clonotype was counted between two and nine times. The chain combines TRBV27 with TRBJ1-4; maybe TRBD1 (6 bases). The germline V gene has CDR1 MNHEY and CDR2 SMNVEV (reference sequence). This CDR3 comprises 14 residues. V was pared by 6 bases and J by 7 bases, with 15 bases between. The CDR3 loop is CASSRQASSEKLFF. The CDR3 DNA follows: TGTGCCAGCAGCAGACAGGCATCAAGTGAAAAACTGTTTTTT.

The chain is built from TRBV20-1 and TRBJ1-3; D gene unclear. V was pared by 5 bases and J by 0 bases, with 11 bases between. CDR1 is DFQATT and CDR2 is SNEGSKA in the germline V gene (reference sequence). There are 14 residues in the CDR3. The DNA for the CDR3 is TGCAGTGCTCCTCGAGGTGGCTCTGGAAACACCATATATTTT. It yields the protein CSAPRGGSGNTIYF.

The CDR3 region has the DNA TGTGCCACCTCGACAGGGGTGACTGAAGCTTTCTTT. It codes for CATSTGVTEAFF. V gene TRBV6-1 combines with J gene TRBJ1-1; 8 bases match TRBD1. The CDR3 totals 12 residues. Germline loops: CDR1 MNHNS, CDR2 SASEGT. Trimming removed 10 bases from V and 5 bases from J; junction bases left unmatched: 6.

The V call is TRBV19, the J call TRBJ2-2; 8 nucleotides agree with TRBD1. The CDR3 runs to 14 residues. Germline CDR1 LNHDA, CDR2 SQIVND (reference sequence). Trimming cost V 6 bases and J 3 bases; bases outside gene matches: 3. CDR3 DNA: TGTGCCAGTAGGACAGGGGCGCACACCGGGGAGCTGTTTTTT. Translated: CASRTGAHTGELFF.

The rearrangement links TRBV6-1 to TRBJ1-2; 8 positions match TRBD1. Germline V gene sequence: CDR1 MNHNS, CDR2 SASEGT. V shed 7 bases and J 6 bases; nucleotides not matched to a gene: 10. The CDR3 loop spans 14 amino acids. The DNA of the CDR3 is TGTGCCAGCATCCAGACAGGGGTGTTTGATGGCTACACCTTC. It translates to CASIQTGVFDGYTF.

A few counts support this clonotype. V usage is TRBV7-3 and J usage is TRBJ2-3; D gene ambiguous. From germline, CDR1 is SGHTA and CDR2 FQGTGA. Trimming left V 5 bases short and J 0 bases short, with 15 bases between. The CDR3 length is 16 residues. CDR3 in amino acids: CASSPGPGGSTDTQYF. CDR3 DNA: TGTGCCAGCAGCCCCGGACCTGGTGGGAGCACAGATACGCAGTATTTT.

The chain combines TRBV7-2 with TRBJ2-7, with D perhaps TRBD2 (6 bases). Trimming stripped 4 bases from V and 3 bases from J, with 16 bases between. The germline CDR1 and CDR2 sequences are SGHTA and FQGNSA. The CDR3 spans 15 residues. CDR3 DNA sequence: TGTGCCAGCAGCTCCGGGGGAACTCTTTACTACGAGCAGTACTTC. This encodes CASSSGGTLYYEQYF.

This clonotype was counted between two and nine times. The V and J genes are TRBV7-3 and TRBJ2-3; 9 bases agree with TRBD2. This CDR3 contains 16 residues. V lost 5 bases to trimming and J lost 2 bases; unmatched junction nucleotides: 8. Germline V CDR1 and CDR2: SGHTA, FQGTGA. The CDR3 nucleotides are TGTGCCAGCAGCCCCGGCCTAGCGGGGTTCACAGATACGCAGTATTTT. Translated: CASSPGLAGFTDTQYF. Drawing the rest from reference TRBV7-3 and TRBJ2-3, the complete variable domain is GAGVSQTPSNKVTEKGKYVELRCDPISGHTALYWYRQSLGQGPEFLIYFQGTGAADDSGLPNDRFFAVRPEGSVSTLKIQRTERGDSAVYLCASSPGLAGFTDTQYFGPGTRLTVL.

This clonotype has only a few counts. The chain has TRBV20-1 and TRBJ2-7; D tentatively fits TRBD1 or TRBD2 (6 bases each). Germline V gene data show CDR1 as DFQATT and CDR2 as SNEGSKA (reference sequence). V was trimmed by 3 bases and J by 7 bases, leaving 16 bases between them. The length of the CDR3 is 13 residues. The CDR3 protein is CSASGGPAGEQYF. The CDR3, as DNA: TGCAGTGCTAGCGGGGGCCCTGCGGGGGAGCAGTACTTC.

The chain combines TRBV7-7 with TRBJ2-1; no clear D gene. Trimming took off 5 bases at V and 8 bases at J, with 16 bases between the two ends. The CDR3 is made up of 14 amino acids. From germline, CDR1 is SSHAT and CDR2 FNYEAQ (reference sequence). Here the CDR3 reads CASSPLAGTDEQFF. The CDR3 nucleotides are TGTGCCAGCAGCCCGTTAGCCGGTACCGATGAGCAGTTCTTC.

This sequence joins TRBV7-3 and TRBJ1-6; D is undetermined. The germline V gene has CDR1 SGHTA and CDR2 FQGTGA. The germline V and J ends were trimmed by 1 base and 7 bases, with 2 bases remaining between them. The CDR3 is made up of 12 amino acids. The CDR3 is CASSLMNSPLHF. The CDR3 DNA follows: TGTGCCAGCAGCTTAATGAATTCACCCCTCCACTTT.

The chain couples TRBV6-1 to TRBJ1-2; D not certain. V was cut by 6 bases and J by 6 bases, with 14 bases left in between. The CDR3 is made up of 13 amino acids. The germline CDR1 and CDR2 sequences are MNHNS and SASEGT. The CDR3 loop reads CASSRDLIHGYTF. DNA of the CDR3: TGTGCCAGCAGCCGCGACCTTATTCATGGCTACACCTTC.

The J gene is TRBJ2-7, the V gene TRBV7-3; TRBD1 matches at 10 bases. The V gene's germline CDR1 is SGHTA and CDR2 FQGTGA. Trimming took 5 bases from V and 3 from J; bases not matched to a gene: 7. The CDR3 sequence is 15 residues long. DNA for the CDR3: TGTGCCAGCAGCCCCGCAGGGGACAGGGGCTACGAGCAGTACTTC. As protein: CASSPAGDRGYEQYF.